In its sample, the clone carrying this T cell receptor (beta chain) was seen a few times. Antigen: not known. The V segment lost 2 bases and the J segment 6 bases; nucleotides outside the gene matches: 8. Per the germline V gene, CDR1 is MNHEY and CDR2 is SVGAGI. CDR3 length: 16 amino acids. These data belong to a study of T-cell memory formation after mild COVID-19. Whole-study context: TCR clustering was largely donor specific. Regarding the study as a whole: Those CD4+ clones that contracted were mainly in CM and EM (CD8+ ones in EMRA).

TCRdb called the 5' RACE reads again in MiXCR, with one record for every CDR3 protein. The sample shows about 240,000 distinct CDR3 sequences, approximately 9% of them seen only once. The TCR comes from a man aged 18 to 30 who had mild COVID-19 (a few samples of this study predate the infection). Cell type and time point are not known. The material sequenced was PBMCs or a T cell subset sorted from them (not recorded which). This rearrangement joins TRBV6-5 to TRBJ2-1; TRBD1 aligns across 9 bases. The CDR3 sequence is CASSYPPGQGLNEQFF. CDR3 in DNA: TGTGCCAGCAGTTACCCACCGGGACAGGGACTCAATGAGCAGTTCTTC.